This TCR beta chain was sequenced for a study of blood T cell repertoires in COVID-19. Authors' processing steps: Estimation of nucleated cell counts was performed using reference gene primer amplification. Sequenced by immunoSEQ multiplex PCR; TCRdb stores in-frame clones only, minus some. The V and J calls and clone size come from that table; D and trimming were worked out from the DNA. The sample holds 300,000 or so clones; 88% are singletons and the top ten take 6.9%. The CDR3 contains 15 residues. Between the trimmed V and J ends, which lost 1 base and 3 bases, there was a span of 13 bases. CDR1 LGHNA and CDR2 YNFKEQ come from the germline V gene.

The receptor was derived from a woman younger than 45 who had recovered from COVID-19. The sequenced sample was peripheral blood. This chain uses TRBV4-2 with TRBJ2-7; a possible D gene is TRBD1 (5 bases). The DNA for the CDR3 is TGTGCCAGCAGCCAAGTATTCGACAGAAACTACGAGCAGTACTTC. Amino acid sequence: CASSQVFDRNYEQYF.